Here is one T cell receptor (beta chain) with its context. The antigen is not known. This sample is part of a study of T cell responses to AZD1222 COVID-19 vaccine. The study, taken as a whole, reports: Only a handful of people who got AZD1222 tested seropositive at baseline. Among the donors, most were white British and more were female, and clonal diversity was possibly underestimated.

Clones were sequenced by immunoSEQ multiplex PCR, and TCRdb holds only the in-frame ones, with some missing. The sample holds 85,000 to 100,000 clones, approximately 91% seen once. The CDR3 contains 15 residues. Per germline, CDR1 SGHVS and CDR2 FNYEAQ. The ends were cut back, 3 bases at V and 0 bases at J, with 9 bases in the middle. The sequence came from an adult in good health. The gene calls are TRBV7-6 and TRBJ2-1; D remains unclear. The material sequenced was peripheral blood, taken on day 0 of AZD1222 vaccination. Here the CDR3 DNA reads TGTGCCAGCAGCTTGGATAGGAGCTCCTACAATGAGCAGTTCTTC. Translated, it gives CASSLDRSSYNEQFF.